The text below deals with one T cell receptor beta chain. Its target is unknown. The PCR ran on 60 Vbeta and 13 Jbeta primers. Sequenced by immunoSEQ multiplex PCR; TCRdb stores in-frame clones only, minus some. The sample includes 150,000 or so clones, roughly 90% of them seen just once. V was shortened by 6 bases and J by 0 bases, with 8 bases between the two germline ends. CDR3 size: 14 residues. Germline CDR1 reads SNHLY; CDR2 reads FYNNEI. These data come from a study of cytomegalovirus exposure and HLA in healthy donors. Notes on the study in general: 164 TCR beta chains were listed as cytomegalovirus-associated.

This receptor was taken from a woman between 18 and 29 years old in good health and CMV-seronegative. V usage is TRBV2 and J usage is TRBJ2-2; possible D gene TRBD2, 5 bases. The sample comprised PBMCs. CDR3 in amino acids: CASSRRTNTGELFF. In nucleotides, the CDR3 is TGTGCCAGCAGCCGGAGGACGAACACCGGGGAGCTGTTTTTT.